The 21 T cell receptor beta chains in this list originate from one sample, sequenced in a study of blood T cell repertoires in COVID-19. The protocol was immunoSEQ multiplex PCR, while the TCRdb copy is restricted to in-frame clones and leaves out a portion. The table records 260,000 or so clones, approximately 86% of them present only once. Input material: PBMCs or T cells enriched from blood (not recorded which). Source of these receptors: a woman aged 30 to 39 with acute COVID-19.

This clone was seen once. The rearrangement uses TRBV5-4 and TRBJ1-6, with 9 bases aligning to TRBD1. V shed 2 bases and J 10 bases; nucleotides not matched to a gene: 7. CDR1 SGHNT and CDR2 YYREEE come from the germline V gene (reference sequence). The CDR3 is 15 amino acids. The CDR3 DNA reads TGTGCCAGCAGCTTAATCGGACAGGGGAGATCACCCCTCCACTTT. Amino acids: CASSLIGQGRSPLHF. The whole variable domain, filled in from reference TRBV5-4 and TRBJ1-6, reads ETGVTQSPTHLIKTRGQQVTLRCSSQSGHNTVSWYQQALGQGPQFIFQYYREEENGRGNFPPRFSGLQFPNYSSELNVNALELDDSALYLCASSLIGQGRSPLHFGNGTRLTVT.

This chain uses TRBV2 with TRBJ1-1; weak D call: TRBD1 (5 bases). Germline CDR1 SNHLY, CDR2 FYNNEI. This CDR3 is 13 amino acids long. V was trimmed by 7 bases and J by 1 base, leaving 10 bases between them. The CDR3 DNA is TGTGCCAGCATGGAAACAGGGAACACTGAAGCTTTCTTT. This codes for CASMETGNTEAFF.

This chain joins TRBV2 and TRBJ1-1, with a possible D match to TRBD1 (5 bases). V was trimmed by 8 bases and J by 1 base, leaving 14 bases between them. This CDR3 region has 14 residues. The V gene's germline CDR1 is SNHLY and CDR2 FYNNEI. CDR3 coding DNA: TGTGCCAGCGACTTAGGGGTGGAGAACACTGAAGCTTTCTTT. This sequence encodes CASDLGVENTEAFF.

The chain recombines TRBV6-4 with TRBJ1-5, with TRBD1 identical over 10 bases. The V gene end was trimmed by 5 bases and the J gene end by 5 bases; junction bases not matched to a gene: 6. Germline lookup yields CDR1 MRHNA and CDR2 SNTAGT. The CDR3 runs 15 residues. The CDR3 nucleotides read TGTGCCAGCAGTCCCAGACAGGGGGCTCATCAGCCCCAGCATTTT. Protein: CASSPRQGAHQPQHF.

The chain links TRBV4-3 to TRBJ2-2, with 7 bases lining up with TRBD2. CDR1 is LGHNA, CDR2 YSLEER, per germline. V was clipped by 4 bases and J by 6 bases; unmatched bases: 8. The CDR3 is 15 amino acids. The CDR3 loop reads CASSLTTSLPGELFF. CDR3 in DNA: TGCGCCAGCAGCCTCACGACTAGCTTACCCGGGGAGCTGTTTTTT.

This clone turned up a few times. The V gene is TRBV18, the J gene TRBJ1-1, with a tentative D call TRBD1 (6 bases). Trimming cost V 3 bases and J 2 bases, with 7 bases left between them. The CDR3 is 13 amino acids. The germline V gene encodes CDR1 KGHSH and CDR2 LQKENI. In DNA, the CDR3 is TGTGCCAGCTCACCGGACAGTAACACTGAAGCTTTCTTT. It encodes CASSPDSNTEAFF.

The chain is built from TRBV7-2 and TRBJ2-3; TRBD2 aligns across 10 bases. The V and J ends lost 1 base and 3 bases, in that order; junction bases with no gene match: 1. Germline assignment: CDR1 SGHTA and CDR2 FQGNSA. The CDR3 covers 15 residues. In nucleotides, the CDR3 is TGTGCCAGCAGCTTAGTAGCGGGGGGTACAGATACGCAGTATTTT. It encodes CASSLVAGGTDTQYF. The complete variable domain, with remaining parts taken from reference TRBV7-2 and TRBJ2-3, reads GAGVSQSPSNKVTEKGKDVELRCDPISGHTALYWYRQSLGQGLEFLIYFQGNSAPDKSGLPSDRFSAERTGGSVSTLTIQRTQQEDSAVYLCASSLVAGGTDTQYFGPGTRLTVL.

The rearrangement uses TRBV29-1 and TRBJ2-7; a weak D match, TRBD1 (6 bases). This CDR3 has 12 amino acids. V shed 7 bases and J shed 5 bases, with 15 bases lying between them. Germline assignment: CDR1 SQVTM and CDR2 ANQGSEA. The CDR3 is CSAQGVRHEQYF. Written as DNA, the CDR3 is TGCAGCGCACAGGGTGTTCGGCACGAGCAGTACTTC.

The J gene is TRBJ1-4, the V gene TRBV3-1 (or the pseudogene TRBV3-2), with D possibly matching TRBD1 (5 bases). CDR3 length: 15 amino acids. The ends were cut back, 0 bases at V and 7 bases at J, with 12 bases in the middle. Germline V CDR1 and CDR2: LGHDT, YNNKEL (reference sequence). Here the CDR3 DNA reads TGTGCCAGCAGCCAAGATCCGCAGGGCTCTGAAAAACTGTTTTTT. This sequence encodes CASSQDPQGSEKLFF.

The chain employs TRBV4-3 and TRBJ2-3, with D perhaps TRBD1 (5 bases). The CDR3 contains 14 residues. V lost 4 bases, J lost 1 base, and 9 bases lay in between. Looked up from germline, CDR1 is LGHNA and CDR2 is YSLEER. The CDR3 bases are TGCGCCAGCAGCCTCCTGACAGGCACAGATACGCAGTATTTT. Translation: CASSLLTGTDTQYF.

The V and J genes are TRBV3-1 (or the pseudogene TRBV3-2) and TRBJ2-1; 10 nucleotides align to TRBD2. Trimming cost V 0 bases and J 13 bases; bases outside gene matches: 9. The CDR3 totals 15 residues. CDR1 is LGHDT, CDR2 YNNKEL, per germline (reference sequence). The CDR3, as DNA: TGTGCCAGCAGCCAAGATAGCGGGGGGTACTCAATCCAGTTCTTC. Translation: CASSQDSGGYSIQFF.

The chain recombines TRBV18 with TRBJ1-4; TRBD1 agrees at 7 bases. J lost 5 bases, V lost 3 bases, and 3 bases had no gene match. The CDR3 is 14 amino acids. Germline lookup yields CDR1 KGHSH and CDR2 LQKENI. CDR3 region: CASSPGTENEKLFF. The CDR3 region has the DNA TGTGCCAGCTCACCCGGGACAGAGAATGAAAAACTGTTTTTT.

The CDR3 region is CASSFRDSLNEQFF. The CDR3, as DNA: TGTGCCAGCAGCTTCCGGGACAGTCTTAATGAGCAGTTCTTC. The chain carries TRBV5-6 and TRBJ2-1; 7 positions match TRBD1. The CDR3 covers 14 residues. The V gene's germline CDR1 is SGHDT and CDR2 YYEEEE. V shed 2 bases and J 7 bases; nucleotides not matched to a gene: 6.

This sequence joins TRBV4-1 and TRBJ2-7, with TRBD2 matching 8 bases. Trimming took 3 bases from V and 4 from J; bases not matched to a gene: 17. Germline V gene lookup returns CDR1 MGHRA and CDR2 YSYEKL. There are 18 residues in the CDR3. CDR3 protein: CASSQSQTPGLVIYEQYF. The DNA for the CDR3 is TGCGCCAGCAGCCAGAGCCAAACCCCGGGACTAGTCATTTACGAGCAGTACTTC.

This clone was detected once. The chain has TRBV5-1 and TRBJ1-1; no clear D. Germline V gene lookup returns CDR1 SGHRS and CDR2 YFSETQ. The CDR3 contains 14 residues. The V end lost 0 bases, the J end lost 2 bases, and 8 bases lay between the germline ends. CDR3 amino acids: CASSLGGVNTEAFF. For the CDR3, the DNA is TGCGCCAGCAGCTTGGGGGGAGTAAACACTGAAGCTTTCTTT.

V usage is TRBV5-1 and J usage is TRBJ2-3; the D is unclear. The CDR3 extends over 14 amino acids. Germline CDR1 reads SGHRS; CDR2 reads YFSETQ. V was shortened by 6 bases and J by 2 bases, with 13 bases between the two germline ends. The CDR3 DNA reads as TGCGCCAGCACACTCAGGCCTTTCACAGATACGCAGTATTTT. It translates to CASTLRPFTDTQYF.

This clone showed up just a few times. The CDR3 nucleotides read TGTGCCTGGAGTGTGGACGGGAGGACTGAAGCTTTCTTT. This gives the protein CAWSVDGRTEAFF. The gene calls are TRBV30 and TRBJ1-1; D uncertain. The CDR3 spans 13 residues. V shed 0 bases and J shed 5 bases, with 10 bases lying between them. Germline CDR1 and CDR2: GTSNPN and SVGIG (reference sequence).

The chain recombines TRBV7-6 with TRBJ2-1; 8 bases fit TRBD2. CDR3 length: 14 residues. The germline CDR1 and CDR2 sequences are SGHVS and FNYEAQ. J lost 10 bases, V lost 1 base, and 6 bases had no gene match. As DNA, the CDR3 is TGTGCCAGCAGCTTAGAGGCGTTAGCGGGAGAGCAGTTCTTC. This translates into CASSLEALAGEQFF.

The chain has TRBV5-6 and TRBJ1-5; 9 bases are shared with TRBD1. J gave up 5 bases and V 3 bases, and 6 bases lay outside the gene matches. CDR1 and CDR2 (germline): SGHDT, YYEEEE. The CDR3 loop spans 15 amino acids. The DNA for the CDR3 is TGTGCCAGCAGCTCGACAGGGGGAGGGGATCAGCCCCAGCATTTT. The encoded protein is CASSSTGGGDQPQHF.

The rearrangement joins TRBV6-6 to TRBJ2-7, with D perhaps matching TRBD1 (8 bases). V was clipped by 5 bases and J by 3 bases, with 20 bases between them. CDR1 is MNHNY, CDR2 SVGAGI, per germline (reference sequence). CDR3 length: 16 amino acids. The CDR3 region has the DNA TGTGCCAGCAGTCTGGGGGGGGCAGGGGGCATCTACGAGCAGTACTTC. Amino acids: CASSLGGAGGIYEQYF.

The chain recombines TRBV5-4 with TRBJ2-3; D unclear. The germline V gene has CDR1 SGHNT and CDR2 YYREEE (reference sequence). Between the trimmed V and J ends, which lost 0 bases and 2 bases, there was a span of 7 bases. CDR3 size: 14 residues. DNA for the CDR3: TGTGCCAGCAGCTTGGCCTCTTCCACAGATACGCAGTATTTT. This codes for CASSLASSTDTQYF.